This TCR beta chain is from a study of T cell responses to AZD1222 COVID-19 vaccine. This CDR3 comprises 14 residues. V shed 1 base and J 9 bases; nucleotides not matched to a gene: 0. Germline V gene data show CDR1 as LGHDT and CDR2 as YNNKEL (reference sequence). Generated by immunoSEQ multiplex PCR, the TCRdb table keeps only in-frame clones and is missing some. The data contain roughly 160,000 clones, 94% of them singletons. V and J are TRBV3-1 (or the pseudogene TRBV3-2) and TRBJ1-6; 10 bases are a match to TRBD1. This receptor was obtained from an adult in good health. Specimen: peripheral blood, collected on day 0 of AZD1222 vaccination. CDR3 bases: TGTGCCAGCAGCCAAGGACAGGGGGCTTCACCCCTCCACTTT. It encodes CASSQGQGASPLHF.